This T cell receptor beta chain comes out of a study of cytomegalovirus exposure and HLA in healthy donors. A word on this clone: Its antigen is unknown.

The PCR ran on 60 Vbeta and 13 Jbeta primers. The repertoire was sequenced with immunoSEQ multiplex PCR; TCRdb's copy has only in-frame clones and lacks some. This table holds 200,000 to 250,000 clones, 70% to 85% found once. The CDR3 sequence is 14 residues long. Germline CDR1 and CDR2: SGHAT and FQDESV (reference sequence). V gave up 5 bases and J gave up 6 bases; unmatched junction bases: 10. Broader study findings: Trimming of TCR beta V- and J-genes showed a link, identified in a later analysis, to a missense DCLRE1C variant. CMV antigen specificity of a few CMV-associated chains was confirmed in vitro. Listed as cytomegalovirus-associated were roughly 180 TCR beta chains.

The sequenced sample was PBMCs. This sequence joins TRBV11-1 and TRBJ2-7, with 7 positions matching TRBD1. The source of this sequence is a woman between 35 and 50 years old in good health and CMV-seronegative. The CDR3 reads CASSPQTGLGEQYF. The CDR3, as DNA: TGTGCCAGCAGCCCTCAGACAGGGTTGGGCGAGCAGTACTTC.